This T cell receptor beta chain came from a study of blood T cell repertoires in COVID-19. Turning to the study itself: T cells, B-cell-depleted T cells, or PBMCs provided the cDNA or gDNA that served as material.

Profiling relied on immunoSEQ multiplex PCR, and the TCRdb table lists in-frame clones only, not all of them. The table lists 90,000 to 130,000 clones, around 90% of them singletons. The sequenced sample was peripheral blood. This clonotype was sampled from a human donor in a cohort sampled during active COVID-19.

The CDR3 nucleotides are TGTGCCAGCAGTGATAGACAGGGGGCATCAGAGACCCAGTACTTC. Translating gives CASSDRQGASETQYF. The V and J genes are TRBV25-1 and TRBJ2-5, with TRBD1 identical over 10 bases. The CDR3 consists of 15 residues. The germline gives CDR1 MGHDK, CDR2 SYGVNS. V dropped 3 bases and J dropped 4; count of bases not matched to a gene: 5.